This T cell receptor (beta chain) stems from a study of T cell repertoires in cytomegalovirus infection. Study as a whole: Well-studied HLA-B-restricted CMV epitopes were used in the study alongside recently identified HLA-C-restricted ones. Signatures in public TCR beta sequences pointed to both CMV infection and matching HLA type.

Broader study findings: Adding up the frequency of public TCR beta families identified people who carried CMV plus the relevant HLA. Predominance within the ex vivo response was attributable to HLA-C-restricted CMV-specific TCR beta clonotypes.

On this clonotype itself: The antigen is unknown.

In TCRdb, the reads were re-called with MiXCR into one record per CDR3 protein. The sample has some 920,000 distinct CDR3 sequences, less than 35% seen once. The CDR3 has 14 residues. The V end lost 2 bases, the J end lost 0 bases, and 8 bases lay between the germline ends. Germline V gene lookup returns CDR1 MNHEY and CDR2 SMNVEV (reference sequence). Sequencing was performed on cultured CD8+ T cells from PBMCs, taken from culture after CMV antigen stimulation. The receptor's source is a human donor in good health (CMV status not recorded). Some clones in this sample may be carry-over from other donors' samples. The chain recombines TRBV27 with TRBJ2-7; no reliable D call. The CDR3, as DNA: TGTGCCAGCAGTTTAAGAGGTAACTCCTACGAGCAGTACTTC. Residues: CASSLRGNSYEQYF.